This T cell receptor (beta chain) was recovered during a study of CD4 T cells in relation to SARS-CoV-2 and coronaviruses. Whole-study context: ViraFEST: approximately 10-day antigen culture of PBMCs, then TCR beta CDR3 sequencing.

Findings and caveats of the study: About 65% of donors had memory CD4+ clonotypes crossrecognizing SARS-CoV-2 and common cold coronavirus spike.

The data were produced by immunoSEQ multiplex PCR, yet TCRdb's version contains in-frame clones alone and is incomplete. Of some 43,000 clones in the sample, over 70% were seen once. For this clone: The target antigen is unknown.

There are 12 residues in the CDR3. Trimming left V 2 bases short and J 8 bases short, with 10 bases between. Germline values: CDR1 MDHEN, CDR2 SYDVKM. Sequences were obtained from naive CD4+ T cells from PBMCs, cultured in vitro. Subset: naive CD4+ T cells isolated by negative enrichment. The V gene is TRBV28, the J gene TRBJ2-7; possible D gene TRBD2, 6 bases. The receptor was derived from an adult with COVID-19. As DNA, the CDR3 is TGTGCCAGCAGTTTAATTGGGGGGAAGCAGTACTTC. Translation gives CASSLIGGKQYF.